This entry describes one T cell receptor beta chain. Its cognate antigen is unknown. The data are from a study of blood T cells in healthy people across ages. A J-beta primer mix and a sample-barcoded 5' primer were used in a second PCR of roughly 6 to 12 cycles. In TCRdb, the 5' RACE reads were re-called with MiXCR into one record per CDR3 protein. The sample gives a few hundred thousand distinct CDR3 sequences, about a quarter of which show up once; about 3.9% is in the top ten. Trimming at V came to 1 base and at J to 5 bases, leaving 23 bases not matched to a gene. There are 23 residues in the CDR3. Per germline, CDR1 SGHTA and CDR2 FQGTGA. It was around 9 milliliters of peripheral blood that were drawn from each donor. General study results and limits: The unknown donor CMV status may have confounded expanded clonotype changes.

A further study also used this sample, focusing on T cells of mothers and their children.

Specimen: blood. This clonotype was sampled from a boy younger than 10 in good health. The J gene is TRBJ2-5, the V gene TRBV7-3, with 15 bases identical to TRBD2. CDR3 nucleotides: TGTGCCAGCAGCTTAAATGTGGAGGGCCCCTCCGGGACTAGCGGGAGGTTACGGGAGACCCAGTACTTC. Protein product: CASSLNVEGPSGTSGRLRETQYF. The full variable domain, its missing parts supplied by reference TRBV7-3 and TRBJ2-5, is GAGVSQTPSNKVTEKGKYVELRCDPISGHTALYWYRQSLGQGPEFLIYFQGTGAADDSGLPNDRFFAVRPEGSVSTLKIQRTERGDSAVYLCASSLNVEGPSGTSGRLRETQYFGPGTRLLVL.